Here is one T cell receptor (beta chain) with its context. CDR1 and CDR2 from the germline V gene are SGHTA and FQGNSA. CDR3 length equals 13 residues. V was clipped by 1 base and J by 9 bases, with 10 bases between them. This entry is derived from a study of blood T cell repertoires in COVID-19. Study-level background: Acute and convalescent COVID-19 samples came from the United States, Italy and Spain. Sources were T cells, B-cell-depleted T cells, or PBMCs; the material itself was cDNA or gDNA.

How the authors handled the data: It was from reference gene primer amplification that nucleated cell counts were estimated. The table came from immunoSEQ multiplex PCR; TCRdb's copy has only in-frame clones and leaves some out. Clonal size and the V and J genes are those of that table, whereas D and trimming came from the DNA. The sample gives about 220,000 clones, 84% of which show up once; 20% is in the top ten. The gene calls are TRBV7-2 and TRBJ2-1; D remains unclear. Material for sequencing was peripheral blood. The origin of this receptor is a man aged 25 to 45 with active or convalescent COVID-19. The CDR3 reads CASSLGLSVEQFF. For the CDR3, the DNA is TGTGCCAGCAGCTTAGGACTGTCGGTTGAGCAGTTCTTC.